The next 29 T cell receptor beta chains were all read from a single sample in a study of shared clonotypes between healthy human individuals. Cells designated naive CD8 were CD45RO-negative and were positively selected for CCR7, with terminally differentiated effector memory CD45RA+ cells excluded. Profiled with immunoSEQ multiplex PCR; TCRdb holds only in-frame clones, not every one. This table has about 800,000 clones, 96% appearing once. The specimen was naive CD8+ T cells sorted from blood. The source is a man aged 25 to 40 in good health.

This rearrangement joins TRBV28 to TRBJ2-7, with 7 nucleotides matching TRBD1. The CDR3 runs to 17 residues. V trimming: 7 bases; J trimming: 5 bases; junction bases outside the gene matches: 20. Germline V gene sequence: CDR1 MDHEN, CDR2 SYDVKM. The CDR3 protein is CASTTIQTDRALDEQYF. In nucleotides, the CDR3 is TGTGCCAGCACCACAATTCAGACCGACAGGGCACTGGACGAGCAGTACTTC.

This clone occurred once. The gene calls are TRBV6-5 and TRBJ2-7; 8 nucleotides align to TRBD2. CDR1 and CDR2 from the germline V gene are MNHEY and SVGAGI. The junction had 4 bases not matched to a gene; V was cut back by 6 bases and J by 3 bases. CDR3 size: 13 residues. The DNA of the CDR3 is TGTGCCAGCAGCCTCGGGAGGGGCTACGAGCAGTACTTC. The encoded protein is CASSLGRGYEQYF.

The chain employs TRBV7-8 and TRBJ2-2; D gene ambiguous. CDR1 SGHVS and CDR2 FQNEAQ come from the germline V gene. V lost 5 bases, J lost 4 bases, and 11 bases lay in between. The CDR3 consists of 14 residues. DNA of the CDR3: TGTGCCAGCAGCGCGGTCCCCAGCACCGGGGAGCTGTTTTTT. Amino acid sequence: CASSAVPSTGELFF. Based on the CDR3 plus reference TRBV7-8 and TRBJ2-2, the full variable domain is GAGVSQSPRYKVAKRGQDVALRCDPISGHVSLFWYQQALGQGPEFLTYFQNEAQLDKSGLPSDRFFAERPEGSVSTLKIQRTQQEDSAVYLCASSAVPSTGELFFGEGSRLTVL.

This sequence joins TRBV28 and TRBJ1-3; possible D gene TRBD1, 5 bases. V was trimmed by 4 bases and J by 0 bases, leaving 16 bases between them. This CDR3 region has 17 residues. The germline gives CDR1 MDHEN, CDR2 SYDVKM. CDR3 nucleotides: TGTGCCAGCAGTTCCCACGGGGGGTCCCACTCTGGAAACACCATATATTTT. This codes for CASSSHGGSHSGNTIYF.

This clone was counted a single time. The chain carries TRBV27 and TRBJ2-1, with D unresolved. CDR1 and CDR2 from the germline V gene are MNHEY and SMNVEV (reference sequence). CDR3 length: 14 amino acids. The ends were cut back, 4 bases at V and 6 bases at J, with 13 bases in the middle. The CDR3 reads CASSSRSVINEQFF. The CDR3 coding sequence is TGTGCCAGCAGTTCCCGGTCGGTAATCAATGAGCAGTTCTTC.

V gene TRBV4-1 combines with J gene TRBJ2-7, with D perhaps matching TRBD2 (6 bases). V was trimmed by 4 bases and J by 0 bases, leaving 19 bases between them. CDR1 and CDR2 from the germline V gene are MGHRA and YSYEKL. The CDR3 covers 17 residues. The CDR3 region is CASSPLVPAGSSYEQYF. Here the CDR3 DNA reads TGCGCCAGCAGCCCCCTGGTGCCGGCGGGGAGCTCCTACGAGCAGTACTTC.

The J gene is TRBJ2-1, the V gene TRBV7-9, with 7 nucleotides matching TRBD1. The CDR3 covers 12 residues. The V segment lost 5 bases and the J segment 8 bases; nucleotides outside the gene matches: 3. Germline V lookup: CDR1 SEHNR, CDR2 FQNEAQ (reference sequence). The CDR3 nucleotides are TGTGCCAGCAGCCAAGACAGGGATGAGCAGTTCTTC. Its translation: CASSQDRDEQFF.

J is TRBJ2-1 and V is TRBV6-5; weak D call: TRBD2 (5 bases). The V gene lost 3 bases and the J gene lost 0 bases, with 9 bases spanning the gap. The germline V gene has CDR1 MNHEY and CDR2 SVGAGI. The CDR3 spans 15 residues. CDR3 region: CASSYSSNSYNEQFF. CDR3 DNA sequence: TGTGCCAGCAGTTATTCTAGCAACTCCTACAATGAGCAGTTCTTC.

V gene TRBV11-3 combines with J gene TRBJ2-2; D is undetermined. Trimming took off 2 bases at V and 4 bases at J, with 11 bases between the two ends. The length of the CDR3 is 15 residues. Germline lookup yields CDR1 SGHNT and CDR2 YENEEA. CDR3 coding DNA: TGTGCCAGCAGCTTAAGGAGCGCTAGCACCGGGGAGCTGTTTTTT. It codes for CASSLRSASTGELFF.

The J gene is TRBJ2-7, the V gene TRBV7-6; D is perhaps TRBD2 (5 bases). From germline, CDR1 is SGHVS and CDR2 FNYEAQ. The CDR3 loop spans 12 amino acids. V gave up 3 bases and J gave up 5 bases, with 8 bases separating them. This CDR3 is CASSLVSDEQYF. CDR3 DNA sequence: TGTGCCAGCAGCTTGGTTAGCGACGAGCAGTACTTC. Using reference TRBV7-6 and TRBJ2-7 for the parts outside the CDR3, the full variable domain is GAGVSQSPRYKVTKRGQDVALRCDPISGHVSLYWYRQALGQGPEFLTYFNYEAQQDKSGLPNDRFSAERPEGSISTLTIQRTEQRDSAMYRCASSLVSDEQYFGPGTRLTVT.

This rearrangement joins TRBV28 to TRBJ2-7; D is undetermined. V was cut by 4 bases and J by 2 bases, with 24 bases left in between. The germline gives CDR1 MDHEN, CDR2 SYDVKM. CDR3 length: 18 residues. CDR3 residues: CASSSPSIDELNPYEQYF. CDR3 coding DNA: TGTGCCAGCAGTTCCCCTTCGATAGACGAACTAAACCCCTACGAGCAGTACTTC.

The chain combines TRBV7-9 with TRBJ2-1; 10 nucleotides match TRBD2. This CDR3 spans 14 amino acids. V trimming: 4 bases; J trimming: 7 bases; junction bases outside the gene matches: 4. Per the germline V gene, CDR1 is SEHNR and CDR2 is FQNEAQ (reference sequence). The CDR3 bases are TGTGCCAGCAGCTCACCGACTAGCGGGAATGAGCAGTTCTTC. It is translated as CASSSPTSGNEQFF.

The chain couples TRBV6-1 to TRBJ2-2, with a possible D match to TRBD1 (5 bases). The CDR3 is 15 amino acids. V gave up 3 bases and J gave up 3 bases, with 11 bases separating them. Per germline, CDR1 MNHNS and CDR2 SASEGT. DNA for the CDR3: TGTGCCAGCAGTGATCAGGGATTGGACACCGGGGAGCTGTTTTTT. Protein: CASSDQGLDTGELFF.

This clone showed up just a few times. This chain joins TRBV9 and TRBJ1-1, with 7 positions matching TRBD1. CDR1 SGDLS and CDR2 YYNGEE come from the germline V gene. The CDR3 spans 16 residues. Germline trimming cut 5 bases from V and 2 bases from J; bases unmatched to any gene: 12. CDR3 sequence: CASSIPAGTANTEAFF. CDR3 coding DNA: TGTGCCAGCAGTATTCCAGCCGGGACAGCCAACACTGAAGCTTTCTTT.

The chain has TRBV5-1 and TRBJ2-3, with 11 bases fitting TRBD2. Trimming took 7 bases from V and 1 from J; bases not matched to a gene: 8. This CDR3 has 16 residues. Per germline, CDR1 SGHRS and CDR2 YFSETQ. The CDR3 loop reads CASSLLLAGGTDTQYF. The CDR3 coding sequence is TGCGCCAGCTCTCTTCTACTAGCGGGGGGCACAGATACGCAGTATTTT.

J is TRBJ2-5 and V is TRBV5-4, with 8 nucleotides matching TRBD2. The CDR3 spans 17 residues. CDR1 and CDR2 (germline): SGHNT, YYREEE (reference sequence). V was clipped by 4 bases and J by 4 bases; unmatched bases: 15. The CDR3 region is CASSTREGRYVPETQYF. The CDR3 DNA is TGTGCCAGCAGCACCCGGGAGGGTCGGTACGTGCCAGAGACCCAGTACTTC.

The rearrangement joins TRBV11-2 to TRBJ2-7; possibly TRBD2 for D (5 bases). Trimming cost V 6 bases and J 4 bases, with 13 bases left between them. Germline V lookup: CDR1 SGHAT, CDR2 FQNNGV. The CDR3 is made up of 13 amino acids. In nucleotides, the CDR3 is TGTGCCAGCAGACCCGGGAACCGATACGAGCAGTACTTC. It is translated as CASRPGNRYEQYF.

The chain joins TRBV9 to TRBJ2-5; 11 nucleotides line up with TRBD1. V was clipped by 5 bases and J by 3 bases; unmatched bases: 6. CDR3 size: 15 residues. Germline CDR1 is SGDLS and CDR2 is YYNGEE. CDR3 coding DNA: TGTGCCAGCAGTGGACAGGGGGCTTTGGAAGAGACCCAGTACTTC. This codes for CASSGQGALEETQYF.

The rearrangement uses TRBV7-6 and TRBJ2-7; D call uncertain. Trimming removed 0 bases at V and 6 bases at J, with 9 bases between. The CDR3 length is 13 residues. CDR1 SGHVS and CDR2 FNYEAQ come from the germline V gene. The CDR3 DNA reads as TGTGCCAGCAGCTTAGCCCCCTGGGGCGAGCAGTACTTC. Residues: CASSLAPWGEQYF.

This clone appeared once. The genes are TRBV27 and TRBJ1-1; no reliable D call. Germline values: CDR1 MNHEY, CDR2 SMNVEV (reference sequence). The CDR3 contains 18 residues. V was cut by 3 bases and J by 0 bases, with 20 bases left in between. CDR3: CASSLIPVAGLLNTEAFF. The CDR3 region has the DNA TGTGCCAGCAGTTTGATCCCAGTCGCTGGACTCTTGAACACTGAAGCTTTCTTT.

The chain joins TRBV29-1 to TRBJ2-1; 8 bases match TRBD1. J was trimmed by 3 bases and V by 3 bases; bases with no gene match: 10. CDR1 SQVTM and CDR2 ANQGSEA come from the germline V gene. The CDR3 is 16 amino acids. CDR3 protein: CSVEVGSGGIYNEQFF. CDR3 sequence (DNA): TGCAGCGTTGAGGTTGGTTCAGGGGGCATCTACAATGAGCAGTTCTTC.

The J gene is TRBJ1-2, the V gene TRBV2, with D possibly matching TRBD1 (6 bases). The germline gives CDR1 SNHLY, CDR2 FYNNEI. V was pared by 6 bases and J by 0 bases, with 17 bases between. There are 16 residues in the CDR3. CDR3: CASSDLDRATNYGYTF. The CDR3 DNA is TGTGCCAGCAGCGACTTGGACAGAGCAACTAACTATGGCTACACCTTC.

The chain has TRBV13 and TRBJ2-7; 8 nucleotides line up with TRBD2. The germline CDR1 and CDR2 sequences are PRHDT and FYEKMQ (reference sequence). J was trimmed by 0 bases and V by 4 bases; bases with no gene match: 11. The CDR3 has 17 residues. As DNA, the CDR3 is TGTGCCAGCAGCTCGAGGCTAGCGGGTATTGTCTCCTACGAGCAGTACTTC. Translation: CASSSRLAGIVSYEQYF.

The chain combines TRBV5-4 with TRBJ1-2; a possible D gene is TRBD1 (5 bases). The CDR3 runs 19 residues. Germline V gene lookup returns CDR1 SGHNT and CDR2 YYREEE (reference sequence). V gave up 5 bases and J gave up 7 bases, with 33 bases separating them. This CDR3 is CASSYPQAGLSGALVGYTF. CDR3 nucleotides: TGTGCCAGCAGTTATCCCCAAGCAGGGTTGTCTGGGGCCCTTGTTGGCTACACCTTC.

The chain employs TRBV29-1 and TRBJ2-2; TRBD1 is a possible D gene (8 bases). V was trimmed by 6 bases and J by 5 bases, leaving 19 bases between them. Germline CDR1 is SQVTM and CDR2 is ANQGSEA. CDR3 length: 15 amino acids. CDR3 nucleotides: TGCAGCGTGATTTCGGACAGGGAGGGTACCGGGGAGCTGTTTTTT. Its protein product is CSVISDREGTGELFF.

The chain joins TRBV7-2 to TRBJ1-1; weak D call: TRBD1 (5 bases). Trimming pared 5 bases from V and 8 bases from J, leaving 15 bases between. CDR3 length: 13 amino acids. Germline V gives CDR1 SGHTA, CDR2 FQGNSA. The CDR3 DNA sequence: TGTGCCAGCAGCCCCGCGGCGGGGGAAGAAGCTTTCTTT. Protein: CASSPAAGEEAFF.

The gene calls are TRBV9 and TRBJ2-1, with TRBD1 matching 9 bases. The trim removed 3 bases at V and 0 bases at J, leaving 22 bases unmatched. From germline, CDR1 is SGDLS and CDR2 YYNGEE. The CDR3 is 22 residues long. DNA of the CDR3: TGTGCCAGCAGCGCTTACACTAGCCGGGACAGGGACTATGATAGCTCCTACAATGAGCAGTTCTTC. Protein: CASSAYTSRDRDYDSSYNEQFF.

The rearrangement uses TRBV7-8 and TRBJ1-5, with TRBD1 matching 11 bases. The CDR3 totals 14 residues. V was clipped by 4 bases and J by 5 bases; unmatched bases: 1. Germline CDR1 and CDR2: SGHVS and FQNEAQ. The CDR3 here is CASSWDRGYQPQHF. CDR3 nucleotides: TGTGCCAGCAGCTGGGACAGGGGGTATCAGCCCCAGCATTTT.

The CDR3 spells CASSVGTGASTDTQYF. In DNA form, the CDR3 reads TGTGCCAGCAGCGTAGGGACGGGAGCCAGCACAGATACGCAGTATTTT. This chain links TRBV9 with TRBJ2-3; D is perhaps TRBD2 (6 bases). V lost 0 bases and J lost 0, with 11 bases in between. Per germline, CDR1 SGDLS and CDR2 YYNGEE. This CDR3 has 16 amino acids.